This TCR beta chain was found in a study of post-analysis software for immune sequencing data. Overall study context: Included courses were relapsing-remitting and secondary progressive multiple sclerosis; progressive-relapsing multiple sclerosis was also included.

TCR beta cDNA libraries included unique molecular identifiers. Input of about 0.9 to 10 million T cells yielded 500,000 to 650,000 cDNA molecules. TCRdb reprocessed the PCR reads with MiXCR, giving one entry per CDR3 protein. The data show about 620,000 distinct CDR3 sequences, 44% seen once. The V and J ends lost 4 bases and 7 bases respectively, with 5 bases between them. Germline-derived CDR1 and CDR2 are MNHNS and SASEGT. The CDR3 contains 11 residues. Study-level results: Several TRBV segments were more frequent in patients than controls; TRBV5-6, TRBV5-1 and TRBV20-1 belonged to this group. Significantly decreased normalized Chao1 diversity was recorded for multiple sclerosis patients relative to controls. Samples from a shared batch, those prepared together, strongly co-clustered by F measure.

Many counts were recorded for this clonotype. Its antigen is not known. The specimen sequenced was blood. This receptor was taken from a girl aged 10-17 years with multiple sclerosis. The chain carries TRBV6-1 and TRBJ2-1; D remains ambiguous. The CDR3 is CASSGGNEQFF. The CDR3 region has the DNA TGTGCCAGCAGTGGGGGTAATGAGCAGTTCTTC.